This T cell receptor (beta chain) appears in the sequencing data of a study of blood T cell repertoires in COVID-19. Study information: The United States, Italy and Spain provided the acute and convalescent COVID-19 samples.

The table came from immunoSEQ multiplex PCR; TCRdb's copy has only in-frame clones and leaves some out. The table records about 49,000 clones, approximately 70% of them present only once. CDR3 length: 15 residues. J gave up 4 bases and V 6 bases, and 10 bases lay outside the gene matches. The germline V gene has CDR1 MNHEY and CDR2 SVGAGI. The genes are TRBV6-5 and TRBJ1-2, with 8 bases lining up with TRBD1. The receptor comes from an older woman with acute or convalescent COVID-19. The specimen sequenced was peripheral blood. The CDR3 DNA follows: TGTGCCAGCAGACCCGCGACAGGGGCTTTCTATGGCTACACCTTC. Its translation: CASRPATGAFYGYTF.